Here is one T cell receptor (beta chain) with its context. This clone's antigen is unknown. Base qualities were left out, and no much larger clone turns up one base away. This record belongs to a study of T-cell reconstitution after alpha-beta-depleted transplantation in children (dated by TCRdb to about 2016). About the study as a whole: T-cell immune reconstitution after TCRalphabeta/CD19-depleted allogeneic hematopoietic cell transplantation in children was quantitatively tracked in the study by means of TCR repertoire profiling.

Libraries were prepared through PCR. These reads were obtained on an Illumina HiSeq 2500. Molecular barcoding was employed in the preparation of TCR libraries, with unique molecular identifiers being used to normalize TCRbeta repertoire quantification. TCRdb took the public reads, trimmed them with fastp at Q25, ran MiXCR for clone calling and kept in-frame beta chains. Rows matching on CDR3 protein sequence are summarized as one entry with the most common DNA and genes. For this sample the table gives 250,000 to 350,000 distinct CDR3 sequences, of which approximately 9.8% were detected only once. The ten largest account for over 9.5% of the sample. The CDR3 runs 16 residues from the cysteine to the phenylalanine. Kept here is only the CDR3 DNA, which spans 48 bases and is read in frame from base 1. The germline V and J ends show losses of 6 bases and 2 bases respectively, and no gene match explains 11 bases of the junction. Reading the germline V gene (reference sequence) gives CDR1 SEHNR and CDR2 FQNEAQ.

The sequenced sample was PBMCs from the stem cell graft donor, obtained from the stem cell graft. The TCR originated in a human donor who donated a stem cell graft to a child with SCID. This chain joins TRBV7-9 to TRBJ1-2, and 8 junctional nucleotides match TRBD1. The CDR3: CASRKDGQGTNYGYTF. The bases are TGTGCCAGCAGAAAGGATGGACAGGGTACGAACTATGGCTACACCTTC.